The source of this TCR beta chain is a study of beta chain features in type 1 diabetes. All of the isolated RNA was reverse transcribed, so expressed TCRB transcripts were sequenced. Clones were sequenced by immunoSEQ multiplex PCR, and TCRdb holds only the in-frame ones, with some missing. The sample has around 260,000 clones; around 24% are singletons. V dropped 6 bases and J dropped 3 bases, with 22 bases sitting between them. The CDR3 runs to 17 residues. As regards this clone: Its antigen is as yet unknown.

Study results and limitations: There was a moderate but significant shortening of TCRB CDR3s in all four CD4+ subsets of Type 1 diabetes patients. High-TCR-expressing cells could be over-represented by cDNA sequencing.

Heparinised blood was drawn once per donor, averaging roughly 120 mL. Cells sorted by CD45RO/CCR7/CD25/CD127/CD95/CD27 comprised CD4+ naive, central memory, regulatory and stem cell-like memory cells. All of the sorted populations showed purity greater than 95%. Input material: naive CD4+ T cells from blood. J is TRBJ2-3 and V is TRBV23-1; a possible D gene is TRBD1 (6 bases). TRBV23-1 counts as an open reading frame of uncertain function. The clonotype originates from a woman aged 30 to 39 with type 1 diabetes. The CDR3: CASRPLLPGGETDTQYF. DNA of the CDR3: TGCGCCAGCAGACCCCTTCTTCCTGGGGGCGAGACAGATACGCAGTATTTT.